This TCR beta chain comes out of a study of regulatory T cells in long-lasting Graves disease listed by TCRdb under 2021. Concerning the study at large: Antithyroid drugs had been taken for less than 3 months by newly diagnosed Graves' disease patients. TCR sequencing covered some 13 persistent and 20 or so newly diagnosed Graves' disease patients, around 33 samples in total. Peripheral blood TCR sequencing and RNA sequencing compared persistent Graves' disease patients with newly diagnosed Graves' disease patients. The study was registered as a clinical trial and conducted in China. The paper's findings and limits, for the study overall: Persistent disease showed preferential use of TRBV28, TRBJ1-2 and TRBJ2-5, whereas newly diagnosed disease favored TRBV20-1 and TRBJ2-1. Compared with newly diagnosed patients, persistent Graves' disease patients had lower TCR Shannon entropy and fewer highly expanded clones, which suggests clonal expansion. Sequencing and analysis were limited to the TCR beta chain. A larger number of public clonotypes was shared among persistent patients (fewer than 3,000) than among newly diagnosed patients (more than 850). The authors noted that the small sample size was a limitation that may lower accuracy. The study examined only peripheral blood because the primary lesion, thyroid tissue, could not be accessed.

From its cysteine to its phenylalanine, the CDR3 spans 16 amino acids. The sequence is cut down to CDR3 DNA, 48 bases in frame from base 1. Unmatched junction bases come to 6, with V trimmed by 6 bases and J by 1 base. The sample's time point, from its label and the paper: newly diagnosed GD, antithyroid drugs for less than 3 months. RNA was extracted from PBMCs in TRIzol for both TCR sequencing and RNA sequencing. The diagnosis of Graves' disease was made according to American Thyroid Association guidelines. Recruitment of patients was carried out at an endocrinology department in Xi'an, China. Each patient gave about 8.1 milliliters of peripheral blood, collected in an EDTA anticoagulant tube. Ficoll Paque Plus density gradient separation was used to isolate PBMCs, and no further T cell sorting was performed. RNA quality was checked with an Agilent 2100 Bioanalyzer and agarose gel, and concentration with a NanoDrop 2000.

Library preparation used multiplex PCR. The reads were generated on an Illumina HiSeq 4000. To build TCR beta libraries, CDR3 regions were amplified by Arm-PCR using iRepertoire HTBI primers. PCR products were gel purified before sequencing. The authors processed their data as follows. Gene usage analysis of CDR3 amino acid clonotypes relied on the 55 to 80 TRBV and 15 or so TRBJ segments identified across samples. COPE and FqMerger were used to merge the filtered high-quality paired reads into contigs. BLAST was used to align contigs to the IMGT TRBV, TRBD and TRBJ reference genes, and CDR3 was defined following IMGT. Highly expanded clones were defined as clonotypes with a frequency above 0.1%. Shannon entropy was used to measure repertoire diversity, and the Gini coefficient was used to measure V-J evenness. A clonotype was considered public if more than one individual shared it. The public reads were run again by TCRdb, first through fastp at Q25 and then through MiXCR, and only productive beta chains were kept. CDR3 protein sequences are deduplicated, and each keeps its most common genes and DNA. The V and J calls were determined by TCRdb, not by the authors. This sample lists 350,000 to 550,000 distinct CDR3 sequences; 11% to 15% were detected once. Of the sample, around a sixth falls within the top ten clones.

In its sample, this clonotype was seen a few times. The antigen it binds to is not known. Per-base qualities were not stored, and no clone one base away is much larger. These data were likewise used in another study, on T cells in Graves' hyperthyroidism and ophthalmopathy. The second study's authors report: A patient counted as having stable Graves' hyperthyroidism if no progression to ophthalmopathy occurred over 18 months of follow-up. Hyperthyroidism patients were aged 18 to 65 years and newly diagnosed, with disease duration of less than 2 months. Exclusion was applied to patients with uncontrolled infections, other autoimmune diseases, pregnancy or lactation. Clinical symptoms, serum thyroxine and TRAb, thyroid ultrasound, and orbital computed tomography formed the basis for the diagnoses. A first-round RT-PCR of the TCR CDR3 used the HTBI primer set with the Qiagen OneStep RT-PCR kit. Most expanded thyroid clonotypes (frequency above 0.001) were also found in blood, which suggests that blood repertoires may mirror thyroid immune responses. Ophthalmopathy was separated from stable hyperthyroidism by a 13 V-J signature model, with approximately 89% sensitivity and approximately 84% specificity obtained in cross-validation and 80%/75% obtained in testing. During validation, the model predicted progression to ophthalmopathy a median of approximately 7 months ahead of onset, with almost 71% sensitivity and almost 75% specificity. A discovery cohort of roughly 100 patients, roughly 45 with Graves' ophthalmopathy and under 60 with stable Graves' hyperthyroidism, was used to find distinguishing TCR V-J signatures. An independent validation cohort of around 19 hyperthyroidism patients and 15 or so patients who later progressed to ophthalmopathy tested prospective prediction of ophthalmopathy. The approximately 100 discovery patients were randomly divided into training and test sets at a 7:3 ratio. The study also compared thyroid tissue and blood T-cell repertoires from several Graves' hyperthyroidism patients. Following sampling, methimazole starting at 30 mg daily was given to hyperthyroidism patients, and high-dose intravenous methylprednisolone was given to ophthalmopathy patients. Libraries were constructed in a second round of multiplex PCR, after which size selection and purification were carried out. Libraries were sequenced paired-end with 100 bp reads on an Illumina HiSeq2000. SOAPnuke was used to process the raw data, removing reads that contained adapters or uncalled bases, had a mean Phred below 15, or lacked an exact match to the constant primer or identifier. High-quality paired reads were merged with COPE v1.2.5, and unique nucleotide sequences were defined as clonotypes. MiTCR v1.1 was used to align the clonotypes against IMGT TRBV, TRBD and TRBJ reference segments. Only V-J combinations with frequency above 0.0001, covering approximately 99% of repertoires, were analysed. The TCS score was defined as the ratio of F50 (clonal expansion) to E x V (chaos), calculated using BLOSUM62-based TCRdist between CDR3 peptides within each V-J. Welch's t-statistics and random forest reduced around 550 V-J features to about 13, which were used in a naive Bayes classifier (R e1071). Sample size was not statistically predetermined, and investigators were not blinded to group allocation. The paper describes TCR Vbeta CDR3 sequencing of some 130 peripheral blood samples, made up of under 50 ophthalmopathy patients, 70 to 75 hyperthyroidism patients and 17 progressor patients.

The sequence links TRBV12-3 or TRBV12-4 to TRBJ2-5; 12 junctional bases match TRBD2. This TCR was recovered from a woman aged 45-65 years with Graves disease. Donor details come from another sample of the same person, matched by shared clones. The sample in question was peripheral blood mononuclear cells (PBMCs), obtained at new diagnosis, from a patient treated with antithyroid drugs. The encoded CDR3 is CASSPGLAGFQETQYF. The DNA reads as follows: TGTGCCAGCAGCCCGGGACTAGCGGGTTTCCAAGAGACCCAGTACTTC.